The entry that follows covers one T cell receptor beta chain sequence. This sample was included in a study of shared clonotypes between healthy human individuals. Terminally differentiated effector memory CD45RA+ cells were excluded by CCR7 positive selection of CD45RO-negative cells. Recent vaccinations or acute infections were absent in the healthy HIV-negative adult donors. Data came from immunoSEQ multiplex PCR; TCRdb stores just in-frame clones and leaves some out. This table holds about 2.1 million clones, approximately 92% found once. The germline V gene has CDR1 MNHEY and CDR2 SMNVEV (reference sequence). V gave up 6 bases and J gave up 6 bases, with 24 bases separating them. The CDR3 extends over 17 amino acids.

The chain is built from TRBV27 and TRBJ2-1; either TRBD1 or TRBD2 may fit D (5 bases each). The sample comprised naive CD8+ T cells from PBMCs. The sequence was collected from a man aged 18 to 30 in good health. Some clones in this sample may be carry-over from other donors' samples. CDR3 amino acids: CASSSYAGTLNVNEQFF. The CDR3 DNA follows: TGTGCCAGCAGCTCATATGCCGGGACCTTGAACGTCAATGAGCAGTTCTTC.